The T cell receptor (beta chain) described here comes from a study of regulatory T cells in long-lasting Graves disease. Whole-study context: Graves' patients, diagnosed recently, had received antithyroid drugs under 3 months.

This clonotype has a count of ten or more. Antigen specificity is unknown. iRepertoire HTBI primers and Arm-PCR of CDR3 regions built TCR beta libraries. Via MiXCR, TCRdb re-called the multiplex PCR reads, giving one row per CDR3 protein. Seen here are around 250,000 distinct CDR3 sequences, roughly 18% observed once, and the top ten hold roughly a fifth. There are 13 residues in the CDR3. Trimming at V came to 6 bases and at J to 6 bases, leaving 10 bases not matched to a gene. The V gene's germline CDR1 is DFQATT and CDR2 SNEGSKA (reference sequence). General study findings and limits: Persistent patients shared thousands of public clonotypes among themselves. Newly diagnosed patients shared fewer, at about a thousand.

Time point here: newly diagnosed GD, antithyroid drugs for less than 3 months. Isolated PBMC RNA provided the starting material for the TCR library. The specimen comprised peripheral blood mononuclear cells (PBMCs), sampled at new diagnosis, from a patient treated with antithyroid drugs. This TCR was recovered from a female donor with Graves disease. V and J are TRBV20-1 and TRBJ2-7, with 8 bases matching TRBD2. In DNA, the CDR3 is TGCAGTGCGGCTCCGGGACTAGGCTCCGAGCAGTACTTC. Its protein product is CSAAPGLGSEQYF.